The rows below give T cell receptor beta chains drawn from one sample of a study of Ad26.COV2.S vaccination and SARS-CoV-2 variants. Sequencing was performed with immunoSEQ multiplex PCR; in TCRdb, only in-frame clones are kept and a portion is missing. The data contain 300,000 to 400,000 clones, approximately 90% of them singletons. Sequences were derived from peripheral blood, sampled in a trial of Ad26.COV2.S vaccine versus placebo. These receptors came from a person aged 18-60 years who received the Ad26.COV2.S COVID-19 vaccine or a placebo. CDR3s include the opening cysteine and the closing phenylalanine or tryptophan.

CDR3aa	j_gene	v_gene
CASSLIPASTDTQYF	TRBJ2-3	TRBV5-1
CASSLDRGDTQYF	TRBJ2-3	TRBV10-2
CASSSGSSGKGYTQYF	TRBJ2-3	TRBV5-8
CASSKDSLLGDYGYTF	TRBJ1-2	TRBV5-6
CASRGQPNPNYGYTF	TRBJ1-2	TRBV19
CASSFGQGSYEQYF	TRBJ2-7	TRBV19
CASSQALVGEQFF	TRBJ2-1	TRBV14
CASDASPRSPYEQYF	TRBJ2-7	TRBV6-5
CSVLAGGSEQYF	TRBJ2-7	TRBV29-1
CASSLLQGGYGYTF	TRBJ1-2	TRBV19
CASSYGETQYF	TRBJ2-5	TRBV6-2/TRBV6-3
CSAGDSNNIQYF	TRBJ2-4	TRBV29-1
CASSVAGDGVQETQYF	TRBJ2-5	TRBV9
CASSIAGGYNEQFF	TRBJ2-1	TRBV14
CASSEGTGGQETQYF	TRBJ2-5	TRBV25-1
CASSRTGDSPLHF	TRBJ1-6	TRBV7-9
CASSTDTSSIQYF	TRBJ2-4	TRBV7-2
CAWARRGDQPQHF	TRBJ1-5	TRBV30
CASSLTQGRNQPQHF	TRBJ1-5	TRBV5-8
CASSPLQGAQRRTEAFF	TRBJ1-1	TRBV18
CASSSQGFNQPQHF	TRBJ1-5	TRBV6-5
CASSLNLGRGAREYTEAFF	TRBJ1-1	TRBV2
CASSPLKESETQYF	TRBJ2-5	TRBV18
CASSSTGGINQPQHF	TRBJ1-5	TRBV28
CASSKDGPRSSNQPQHF	TRBJ1-5	TRBV21-1
CASSWDRGGTEAFF	TRBJ1-1	TRBV6-2/TRBV6-3
CASSLSRKGGYTF	TRBJ1-2	TRBV7-8
CASSGQILNTEAFF	TRBJ1-1	TRBV19
CASSASGSVTGELFF	TRBJ2-2	TRBV7-8
CASSQDEGQGHLYGYTF	TRBJ1-2	TRBV4-2
CASRGTGIGYGYTF	TRBJ1-2	TRBV6-5
CASSLVMDSGNTIYF	TRBJ1-3	TRBV7-8
CASSVGQGETQYF	TRBJ2-5	TRBV11-2
CASSKQGSSGNTIYF	TRBJ1-3	TRBV28
CASWVDSQETQYF	TRBJ2-5	TRBV2
CASSQVRGVSGSGELFF	TRBJ2-2	TRBV4-1
CASSQDGSWGTEQFF	TRBJ2-1	TRBV4-2
CASSLSLSEGETF	TRBJ1-2	TRBV12-3/TRBV12-4
CAIRRLAGATDTQYF	TRBJ2-3	TRBV10-3
CASSWDRVGTEAFF	TRBJ1-1	TRBV7-8
CASSPWTGSGEKLFF	TRBJ1-4	TRBV19
CASSPRRGPYEQYF	TRBJ2-7	TRBV7-2
CASSKEEGSSSYEQYF	TRBJ2-7	TRBV21-1
CAWSWDTGYNEQFF	TRBJ2-1	TRBV30
CASSQAGLAVPYEQYF	TRBJ2-7	TRBV3-1/TRBV3-2
CSARKGVGPNNEQFF	TRBJ2-1	TRBV29-1
CASRFTGAYEQYF	TRBJ2-7	TRBV7-2
CASSGGGKLFF	TRBJ1-4	TRBV2
CASSVDGTDYEQYF	TRBJ2-7	TRBV9
CASSHERQGPSSYNEQFF	TRBJ2-1	TRBV4-1
CASSQDPRRTGNTIYF	TRBJ1-3	TRBV4-1
CASSMWIQGPDTQYF	TRBJ2-3	TRBV19
CASSIGQGNTEAFF	TRBJ1-1	TRBV19
CASSRRTGGTRGEQFF	TRBJ2-1	TRBV7-8
CASSQDLGTYNEQFF	TRBJ2-1	TRBV4-3
CAWSIGLADDTDTQYF	TRBJ2-3	TRBV30
CASSQGSQGLAKNIQYF	TRBJ2-4	TRBV14
CASSIGAFTGELFF	TRBJ2-2	TRBV19
CASSAQGRPDTQYF	TRBJ2-3	TRBV9